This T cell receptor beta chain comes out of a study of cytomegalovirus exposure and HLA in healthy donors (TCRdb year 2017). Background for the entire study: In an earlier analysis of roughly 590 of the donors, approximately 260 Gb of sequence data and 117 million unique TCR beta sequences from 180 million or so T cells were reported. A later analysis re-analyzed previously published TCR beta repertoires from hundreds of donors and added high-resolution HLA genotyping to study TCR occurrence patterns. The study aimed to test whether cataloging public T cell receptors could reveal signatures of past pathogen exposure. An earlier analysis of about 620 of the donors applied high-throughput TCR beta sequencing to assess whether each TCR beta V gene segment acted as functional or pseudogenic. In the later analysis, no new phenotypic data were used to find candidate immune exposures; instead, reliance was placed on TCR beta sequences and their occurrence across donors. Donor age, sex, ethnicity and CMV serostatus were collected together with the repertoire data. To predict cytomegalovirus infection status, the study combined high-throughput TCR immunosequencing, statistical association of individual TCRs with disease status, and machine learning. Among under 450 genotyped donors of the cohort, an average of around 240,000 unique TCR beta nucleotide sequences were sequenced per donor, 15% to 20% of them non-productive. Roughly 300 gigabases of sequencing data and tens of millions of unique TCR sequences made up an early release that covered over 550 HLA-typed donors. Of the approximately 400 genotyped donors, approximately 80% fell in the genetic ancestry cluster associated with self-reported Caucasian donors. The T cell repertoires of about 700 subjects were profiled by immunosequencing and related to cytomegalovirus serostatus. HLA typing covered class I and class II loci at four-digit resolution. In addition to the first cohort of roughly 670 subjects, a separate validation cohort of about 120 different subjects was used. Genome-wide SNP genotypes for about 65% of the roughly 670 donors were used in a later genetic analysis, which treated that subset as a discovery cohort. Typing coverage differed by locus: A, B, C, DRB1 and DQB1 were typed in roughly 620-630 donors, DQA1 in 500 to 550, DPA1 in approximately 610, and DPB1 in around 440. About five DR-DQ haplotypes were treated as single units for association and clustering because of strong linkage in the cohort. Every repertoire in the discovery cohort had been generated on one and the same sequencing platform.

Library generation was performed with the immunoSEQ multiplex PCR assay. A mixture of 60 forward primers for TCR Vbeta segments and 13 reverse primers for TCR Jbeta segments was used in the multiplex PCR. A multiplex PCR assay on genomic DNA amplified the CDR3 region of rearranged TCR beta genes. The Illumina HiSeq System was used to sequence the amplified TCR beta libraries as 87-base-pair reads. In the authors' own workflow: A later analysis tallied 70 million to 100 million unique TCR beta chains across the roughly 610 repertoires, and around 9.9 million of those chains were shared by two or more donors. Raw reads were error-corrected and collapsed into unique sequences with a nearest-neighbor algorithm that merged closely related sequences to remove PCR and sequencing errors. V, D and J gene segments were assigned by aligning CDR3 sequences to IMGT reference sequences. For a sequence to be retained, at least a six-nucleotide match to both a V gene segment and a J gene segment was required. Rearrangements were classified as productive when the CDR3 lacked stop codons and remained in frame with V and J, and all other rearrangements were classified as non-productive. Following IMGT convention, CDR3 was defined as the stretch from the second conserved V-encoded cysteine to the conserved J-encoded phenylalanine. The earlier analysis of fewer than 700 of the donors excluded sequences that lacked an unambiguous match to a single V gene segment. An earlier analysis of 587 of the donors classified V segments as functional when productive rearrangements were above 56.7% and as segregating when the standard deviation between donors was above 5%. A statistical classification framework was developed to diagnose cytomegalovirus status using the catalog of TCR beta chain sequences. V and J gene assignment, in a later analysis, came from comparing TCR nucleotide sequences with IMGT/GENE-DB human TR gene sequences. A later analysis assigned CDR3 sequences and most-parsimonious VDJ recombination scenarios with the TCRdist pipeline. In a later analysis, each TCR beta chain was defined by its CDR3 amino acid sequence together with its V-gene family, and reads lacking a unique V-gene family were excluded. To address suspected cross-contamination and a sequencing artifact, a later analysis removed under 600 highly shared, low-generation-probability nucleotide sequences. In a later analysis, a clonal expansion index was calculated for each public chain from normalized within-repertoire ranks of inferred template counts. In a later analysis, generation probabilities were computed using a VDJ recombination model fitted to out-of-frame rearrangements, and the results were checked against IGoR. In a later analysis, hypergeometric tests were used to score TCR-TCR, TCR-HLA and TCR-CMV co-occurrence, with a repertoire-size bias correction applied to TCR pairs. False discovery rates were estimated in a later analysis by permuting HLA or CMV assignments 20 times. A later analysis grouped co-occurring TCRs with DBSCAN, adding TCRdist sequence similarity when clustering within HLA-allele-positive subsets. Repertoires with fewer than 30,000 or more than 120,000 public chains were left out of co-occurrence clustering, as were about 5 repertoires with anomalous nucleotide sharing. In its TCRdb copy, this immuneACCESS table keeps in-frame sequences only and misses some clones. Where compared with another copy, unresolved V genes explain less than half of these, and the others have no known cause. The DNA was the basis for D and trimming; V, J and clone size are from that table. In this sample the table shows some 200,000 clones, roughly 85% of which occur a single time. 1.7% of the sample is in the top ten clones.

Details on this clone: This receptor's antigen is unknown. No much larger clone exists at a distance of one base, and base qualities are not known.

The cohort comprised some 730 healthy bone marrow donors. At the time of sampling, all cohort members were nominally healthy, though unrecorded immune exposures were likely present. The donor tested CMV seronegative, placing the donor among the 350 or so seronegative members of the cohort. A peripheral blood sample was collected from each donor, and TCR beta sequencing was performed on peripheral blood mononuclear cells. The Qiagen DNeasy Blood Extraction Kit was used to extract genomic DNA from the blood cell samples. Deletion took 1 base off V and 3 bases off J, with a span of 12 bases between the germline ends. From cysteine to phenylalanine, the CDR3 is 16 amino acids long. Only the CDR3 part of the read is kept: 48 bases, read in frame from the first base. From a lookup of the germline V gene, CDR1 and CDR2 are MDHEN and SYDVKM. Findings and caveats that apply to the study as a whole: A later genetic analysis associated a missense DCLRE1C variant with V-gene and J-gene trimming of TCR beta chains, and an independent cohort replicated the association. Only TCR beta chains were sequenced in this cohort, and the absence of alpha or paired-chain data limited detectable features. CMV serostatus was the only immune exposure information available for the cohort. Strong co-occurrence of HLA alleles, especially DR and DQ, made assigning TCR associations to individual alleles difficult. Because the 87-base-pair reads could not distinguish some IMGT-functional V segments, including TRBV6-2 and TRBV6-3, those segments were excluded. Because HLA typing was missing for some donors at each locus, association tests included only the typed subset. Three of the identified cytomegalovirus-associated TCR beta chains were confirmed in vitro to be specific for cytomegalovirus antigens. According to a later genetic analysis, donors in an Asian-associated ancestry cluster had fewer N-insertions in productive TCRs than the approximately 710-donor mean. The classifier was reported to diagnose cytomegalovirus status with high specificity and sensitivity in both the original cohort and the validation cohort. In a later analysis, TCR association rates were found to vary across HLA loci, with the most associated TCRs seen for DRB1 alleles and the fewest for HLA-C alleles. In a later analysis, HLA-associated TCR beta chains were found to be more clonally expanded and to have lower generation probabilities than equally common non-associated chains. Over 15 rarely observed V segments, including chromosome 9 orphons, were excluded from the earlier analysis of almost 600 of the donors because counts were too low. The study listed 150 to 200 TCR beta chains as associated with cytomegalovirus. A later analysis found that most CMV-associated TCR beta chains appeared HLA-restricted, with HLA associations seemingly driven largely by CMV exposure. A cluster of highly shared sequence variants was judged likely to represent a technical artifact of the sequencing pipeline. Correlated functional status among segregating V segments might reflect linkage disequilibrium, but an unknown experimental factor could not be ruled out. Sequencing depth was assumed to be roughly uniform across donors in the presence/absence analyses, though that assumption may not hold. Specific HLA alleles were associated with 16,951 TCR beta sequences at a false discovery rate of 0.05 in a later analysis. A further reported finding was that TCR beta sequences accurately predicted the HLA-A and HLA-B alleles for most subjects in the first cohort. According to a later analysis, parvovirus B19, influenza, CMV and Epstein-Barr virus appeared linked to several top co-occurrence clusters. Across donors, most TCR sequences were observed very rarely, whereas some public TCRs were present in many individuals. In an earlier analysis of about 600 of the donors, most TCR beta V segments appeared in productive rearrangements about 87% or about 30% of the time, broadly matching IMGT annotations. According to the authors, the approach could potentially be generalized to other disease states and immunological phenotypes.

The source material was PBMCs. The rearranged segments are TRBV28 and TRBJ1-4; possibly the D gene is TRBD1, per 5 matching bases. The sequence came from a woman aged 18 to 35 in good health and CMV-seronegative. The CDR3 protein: CASSLSYLGPNEKLFF. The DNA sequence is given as TGTGCCAGCAGTTTATCTTACCTGGGGCCTAATGAAAAACTGTTTTTT.